This entry lists 26 T cell receptor beta chains sequenced from one sample in a study of T cell repertoires in cytomegalovirus infection. TCRdb re-derived calls from the reads in MiXCR, one entry per CDR3 protein. Of under 350,000 distinct CDR3 sequences in the sample, 9.5% were seen once. Sequenced input: PBMCs. The receptors here all came from a human donor in good health (CMV status not recorded). Some clones in this sample may be carry-over from other donors' samples.

This rearrangement joins TRBV7-6 to TRBJ1-5; the match to TRBD1 covers 8 bases. The CDR3 is made up of 17 amino acids. V trimming: 5 bases; J trimming: 5 bases; junction bases outside the gene matches: 14. Looked up from germline, CDR1 is SGHVS and CDR2 is FNYEAQ. CDR3 DNA sequence: TGTGCCAGCAGCCGAGGTGGGACAGGCAAGCCAGATCAGCCCCAGCATTTT. Its protein product is CASSRGGTGKPDQPQHF.

V gene TRBV2 combines with J gene TRBJ2-7, with 7 bases identical to TRBD2. The ends lost 1 base at V and 7 bases at J; junction bases unmatched: 7. The germline V gene has CDR1 SNHLY and CDR2 FYNNEI. The CDR3 spans 14 residues. The CDR3 bases are TGTGCCAGCAGTGAAGGTGGGAGGGCCAGAGAGCAGTACTTC. Amino acids: CASSEGGRAREQYF.

A word on this clonotype: This may arise from a read error, as a much more abundant clone is one base away. The chain carries TRBV6-6 and TRBJ2-5; TRBD2 aligns across 7 bases. The trim removed 0 bases at V and 4 bases at J, leaving 11 bases unmatched. CDR1 and CDR2 (germline): MNHNY, SVGAGI (reference sequence). The CDR3 totals 17 residues. Written as DNA, the CDR3 is TGTGCCAGCAGTTACTCCGGTCTAGCGGAGACGGGAGAGACCCAGTACTTC. It specifies CASSYSGLAETGETQYF.

The table lists this clonotype with many counts. The CDR3 spells CASSETSGSYFNEQFF. The CDR3, as DNA: TGTGCCAGCAGCGAGACTAGCGGGAGTTATTTCAATGAGCAGTTCTTC. V is TRBV7-6 and J is TRBJ2-1, with 12 bases identical to TRBD2. The germline V gene encodes CDR1 SGHVS and CDR2 FNYEAQ. The CDR3 has 16 residues. The junction had 8 bases not matched to a gene; V was cut back by 5 bases and J by 6 bases.

The genes are TRBV29-1 and TRBJ2-3; D is unresolved. The CDR3 sequence is 15 residues long. V lost 5 bases and J lost 0, with 15 bases in between. Germline CDR1 reads SQVTM; CDR2 reads ANQGSEA. The CDR3 bases are TGCAGCGTTTCCGTGCCCCGGGTTAGCACAGATACGCAGTATTTT. It encodes CSVSVPRVSTDTQYF.

This clonotype was observed many times. This chain joins TRBV12-3 or TRBV12-4 and TRBJ1-6; 7 nucleotides align to TRBD1. Trimming removed 6 bases from V and 0 bases from J; junction bases left unmatched: 5. This CDR3 has 16 amino acids. The CDR3 bases are TGTGCCAGCAGCTGGGGACAGAGCTCCTATAATTCACCCCTCCACTTT. Translating gives CASSWGQSSYNSPLHF.

This clonotype appeared a few times. The J gene is TRBJ1-1, the V gene TRBV20-1; no definite D call. The length of the CDR3 is 15 residues. Germline assignment: CDR1 DFQATT and CDR2 SNEGSKA (reference sequence). Trimming took off 0 bases at V and 3 bases at J, with 14 bases between the two ends. CDR3 amino acids: CSAREWARSDTEAFF. The CDR3 DNA is TGCAGTGCTAGAGAGTGGGCGCGTTCGGACACTGAAGCTTTCTTT.

V gene TRBV12-3 or TRBV12-4 combines with J gene TRBJ2-7, with 12 bases that match TRBD2. V shed 6 bases and J 2 bases; nucleotides not matched to a gene: 8. The CDR3 runs to 16 residues. CDR3 residues: CASRRTSGGPPYEQYF. CDR3 coding DNA: TGTGCCAGCAGACGCACTAGCGGGGGGCCTCCCTACGAGCAGTACTTC.

The table lists this clonotype with many counts. This chain uses TRBV7-2 with TRBJ1-5; D possibly corresponds to TRBD1 (6 bases). There are 16 residues in the CDR3. V was trimmed by 2 bases and J by 2 bases, leaving 13 bases between them. CDR1 is SGHTA, CDR2 FQGNSA, per germline. This CDR3 is CASSLTSRGGNQPQHF. CDR3 sequence (DNA): TGTGCCAGCAGCTTAACCTCAAGGGGGGGCAATCAGCCCCAGCATTTT. The full variable domain, completed using reference TRBV7-2 and TRBJ1-5, is GAGVSQSPSNKVTEKGKDVELRCDPISGHTALYWYRQSLGQGLEFLIYFQGNSAPDKSGLPSDRFSAERTGGSVSTLTIQRTQQEDSAVYLCASSLTSRGGNQPQHFGDGTRLSIL.

V is TRBV27 and J is TRBJ2-7; D could derive from TRBD1 or TRBD2 (5 bases each). The CDR3 consists of 14 residues. Trimming left V 6 bases short and J 6 bases short, with 18 bases between. The V gene's germline CDR1 is MNHEY and CDR2 SMNVEV (reference sequence). The DNA for the CDR3 is TGTGCCAGCAGCCGGACTCATGGTGGGGGCGAGCAGTACTTC. It yields the protein CASSRTHGGGEQYF.

CDR3 coding DNA: TGTGCCAGCAGCTGGGGAGGGGGTGGGGCCAACGTCCTGACTTTC. Its protein is CASSWGGGGANVLTF. The chain couples TRBV7-3 to TRBJ2-6; possibly TRBD2 for D (7 bases). The CDR3 covers 15 residues. The ends were cut back, 4 bases at V and 3 bases at J, with 10 bases in the middle. CDR1 SGHTA and CDR2 FQGTGA come from the germline V gene.

This clonotype was detected ten times or more. The V gene is TRBV7-3, the J gene TRBJ1-1, with unresolved D. Trimming pared 2 bases from V and 1 base from J, leaving 8 bases between. This CDR3 spans 14 amino acids. Germline assignment: CDR1 SGHTA and CDR2 FQGTGA. DNA for the CDR3: TGTGCCAGCAGCTTATTGGGCGGGAACACTGAAGCTTTCTTT. It encodes CASSLLGGNTEAFF.

V and J are TRBV18 and TRBJ2-7; the D gene is possibly TRBD1 (6 bases). CDR1 and CDR2 (germline): KGHSH, LQKENI. This CDR3 contains 18 residues. The germline V and J ends were trimmed by 3 bases and 2 bases, with 23 bases remaining between them. The CDR3 DNA sequence: TGTGCCAGCTCACCCGACAGGCAGGACGTCGACAAGCCCTACGAGCAGTACTTC. Translated: CASSPDRQDVDKPYEQYF.

This clonotype was found a few times. V and J are TRBV14 and TRBJ2-2, with no clear D. Trimming stripped 2 bases from V and 5 bases from J, with 12 bases between. The CDR3 is 15 residues long. Germline lookup yields CDR1 SGHDN and CDR2 FVKESK. The CDR3 DNA follows: TGTGCCAGCAGCCAACACTGGGCCGGGACCGGGGAGCTGTTTTTT. Translating it yields CASSQHWAGTGELFF.

This clonotype has a handful of counts. V usage is TRBV7-2 and J usage is TRBJ2-2, with 8 bases identical to TRBD2. Germline V lookup: CDR1 SGHTA, CDR2 FQGNSA. J lost 5 bases, V lost 1 base, and 6 bases had no gene match. The CDR3 covers 16 residues. The chain's CDR3 is CASSLGLAIRTGELFF. The CDR3 bases are TGTGCCAGCAGCTTAGGACTAGCGATCAGGACCGGGGAGCTGTTTTTT.

This sequence joins TRBV15 and TRBJ2-1, with D possibly being TRBD2 (5 bases). CDR3 length: 14 residues. The ends were cut back, 8 bases at V and 0 bases at J, with 11 bases in the middle. The germline gives CDR1 LNHNV, CDR2 YYDKDF (reference sequence). The CDR3 bases are TGTGCCACCCGGACTCCAAGCTCCTACAATGAGCAGTTCTTC. It encodes CATRTPSSYNEQFF.

This clonotype has at least ten counts. The J gene is TRBJ2-3, the V gene TRBV7-6; D might be TRBD2 (6 bases). Looked up from germline, CDR1 is SGHVS and CDR2 is FNYEAQ. The CDR3 extends over 14 amino acids. The V and J ends lost 4 bases and 2 bases respectively, with 10 bases between them. CDR3 DNA sequence: TGTGCCAGCAGCTCTAGGAGGGCCACAGATACGCAGTATTTT. It is translated as CASSSRRATDTQYF.

The chain is built from TRBV6-6 and TRBJ2-4; the match to TRBD1 covers 8 bases. The junction had 9 bases not matched to a gene; V was cut back by 6 bases and J by 5 bases. CDR3 length: 15 amino acids. The germline V gene encodes CDR1 MNHNY and CDR2 SVGAGI (reference sequence). The CDR3 nucleotides are TGTGCCAGCAGCGACAGGGGTCAAATCCAAAACATTCAGTACTTC. It codes for CASSDRGQIQNIQYF.

This rearrangement joins TRBV2 to TRBJ1-2; no firm D call. With 1 base removed from V and 1 base from J, the gap between germline ends came to 1 base. Germline CDR1 SNHLY, CDR2 FYNNEI. CDR3 length: 12 amino acids. CDR3 residues: CASSEDNYGYTF. The CDR3, as DNA: TGTGCCAGCAGTGAAGATAACTATGGCTACACCTTC.

CDR3 nucleotide sequence: TGTGCCTGGAGTGTAGAGATCGATCAGCCCCAGCATTTT. Translated, it gives CAWSVEIDQPQHF. V and J are TRBV30 and TRBJ1-5; D is unresolved. V lost 0 bases, J lost 5 bases, and 8 bases lay in between. CDR3 size: 13 residues. The germline CDR1 and CDR2 sequences are GTSNPN and SVGIG (reference sequence).

This clonotype was counted between two and nine times. The rearrangement links TRBV6-2 or TRBV6-3 to TRBJ2-1; 11 nucleotides match TRBD2. The CDR3 covers 19 residues. V lost 5 bases and J lost 6; bases outside the gene matches: 18. Germline CDR1 and CDR2: MNHEY and SVGEGT. DNA of the CDR3: TGTGCCAGCAGTCGCCGAGGGGCTAGCGGGAGGCCAGAAATCAATGAGCAGTTCTTC. Its translation: CASSRRGASGRPEINEQFF.

The CDR3 here is CASSLASGVHEQYF. In DNA, the CDR3 is TGTGCCAGCAGCTTAGCGTCGGGAGTACACGAGCAGTACTTC. V is TRBV7-2 and J is TRBJ2-7, with a possible D match to TRBD2 (6 bases). Trimming stripped 0 bases from V and 5 bases from J, with 11 bases between. The CDR3 contains 14 residues. Germline lookup yields CDR1 SGHTA and CDR2 FQGNSA.

This chain links TRBV20-1 with TRBJ2-3; TRBD1 matches 9 bases. V lost 3 bases, J lost 0 bases, and 7 bases stayed unmatched. The CDR3 contains 16 residues. In germline, CDR1 is DFQATT, CDR2 SNEGSKA (reference sequence). The CDR3 DNA reads as TGCAGTGCTAGGCCCTTGGACAGGGGAAGCACAGATACGCAGTATTTT. Its protein is CSARPLDRGSTDTQYF.

This clonotype was counted ten times or more. The chain carries TRBV27 and TRBJ2-1; 8 nucleotides align to TRBD2. CDR1 is MNHEY and CDR2 is SMNVEV in the germline V gene (reference sequence). With V trimmed by 2 bases and J by 7 bases, 7 bases remained unmatched. This CDR3 is 15 amino acids long. CDR3 amino acids: CASSLNGGALNEQFF. The CDR3 DNA sequence: TGTGCCAGCAGTTTAAACGGGGGGGCTTTGAATGAGCAGTTCTTC.

This clonotype has more than one count but fewer than ten. V is TRBV7-2 and J is TRBJ2-1; a possible D gene is TRBD2 (5 bases). CDR1 is SGHTA, CDR2 FQGNSA, per germline. CDR3 length: 17 residues. The V gene lost 0 bases and the J gene lost 5 bases, with 17 bases spanning the gap. The CDR3 coding sequence is TGTGCCAGCAGCTTAGCCCCACTAGAAGGTCTCCACAATGAGCAGTTCTTC. Translating it yields CASSLAPLEGLHNEQFF.

This clonotype was counted at least ten times. A clone one base away is much larger, so this may be a read error. This chain connects TRBV7-2 to TRBJ2-3; D uncertain. Germline V gene sequence: CDR1 SGHTA, CDR2 FQGNSA. V was clipped by 2 bases and J by 5 bases, with 2 bases between them. This CDR3 comprises 11 residues. DNA for the CDR3: TGTGCCAGCAGCTTAAGAGATACGCAGTATTTT. It translates to CASSLRDTQYF.